This TCR beta chain was captured by sequencing in a study of glioma-infiltrating T cells after dendritic cell vaccination. Study findings and constraints: Estimated pretreatment TIL content predicted outcome after dendritic cell vaccination.

Note on this clone: Its antigen remains unidentified.

The CDR3 has 12 residues. J gave up 8 bases and V 1 base, and 1 base lay outside the gene matches. CDR1 is MNHNY, CDR2 SVGAGI, per germline (reference sequence). Before vaccination, two weeks after the third vaccination, and at progression, PBMC were collected. Using immunoSEQ multiplex PCR, the repertoire was profiled, and TCRdb retains in-frame clones only, with some absent. The table lists fewer than 40,000 clones, more than 90% of them singletons. The source was blood, collected before dendritic cell vaccination. The chain joins TRBV6-6 to TRBJ1-2; 7 positions agree with TRBD1. The receptor comes from a human donor with glioblastoma. CDR3 sequence (DNA): TGTGCCAGCAGTTACTTAGGGGGCGGCTACACCTTC. It codes for CASSYLGGGYTF.